This T cell receptor beta chain was identified in a study of blood T cell repertoires in COVID-19. Whole-study context: Samples taken during acute and convalescent COVID-19 were collected in the United States, Italy and Spain.

Unmatched junction bases numbered 0, after V lost 0 bases and J lost 1 base. The V gene's germline CDR1 is SGHNT and CDR2 YYREEE (reference sequence). The CDR3 is 15 amino acids. The repertoire was sequenced with immunoSEQ multiplex PCR; TCRdb's copy has only in-frame clones and lacks some. Counted here are 350,000 to 550,000 clones, 85% to 90% occurring once; the ten biggest clones make up 4.3%. This receptor was identified in a woman aged 30 to 39 with acute or convalescent COVID-19. V is TRBV5-4 and J is TRBJ1-1, with TRBD1 identical over 10 bases. Sequencing was performed on peripheral blood. The CDR3 is CASSLGTGGNTEAFF. The CDR3 coding sequence is TGTGCCAGCAGCTTGGGGACAGGGGGGAACACTGAAGCTTTCTTT.